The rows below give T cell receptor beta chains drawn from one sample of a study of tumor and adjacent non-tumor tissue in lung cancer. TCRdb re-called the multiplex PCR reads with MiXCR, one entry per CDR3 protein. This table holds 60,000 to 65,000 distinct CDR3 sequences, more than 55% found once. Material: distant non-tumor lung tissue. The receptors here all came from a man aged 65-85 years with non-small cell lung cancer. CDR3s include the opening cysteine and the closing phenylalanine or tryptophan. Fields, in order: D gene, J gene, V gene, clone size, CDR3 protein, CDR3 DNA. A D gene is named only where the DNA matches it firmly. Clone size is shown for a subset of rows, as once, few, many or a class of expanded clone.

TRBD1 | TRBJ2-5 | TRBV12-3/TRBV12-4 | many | CASSSPFGTGEETQYF | TGTGCCAGCAGTTCCCCCTTTGGGACAGGGGAAGAGACCCAGTACTTC
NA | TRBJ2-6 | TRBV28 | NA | CASSFLRTVSSGANVLTF | TGTGCCAGCAGTTTTTTGCGGACAGTGAGCTCTGGGGCCAACGTCCTGACTTTC
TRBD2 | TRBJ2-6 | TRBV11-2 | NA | CASSSRGGSFGANVLTF | TGTGCCAGCAGCTCTCGGGGGGGTAGCTTTGGGGCCAATGTCCTGACTTTC
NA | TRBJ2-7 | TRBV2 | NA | CASSEYGAYEQYF | TGTGCCAGCAGTGAGTACGGGGCTTACGAGCAGTACTTC
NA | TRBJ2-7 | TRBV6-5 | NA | CASSYSPDGGNKQYF | TGTGCCAGCAGTTACTCCCCGGACGGCGGAAATAAGCAGTACTTC
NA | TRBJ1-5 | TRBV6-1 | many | CASSEVRITLQPQHF | TGTGCCAGCAGTGAAGTCAGGATTACGCTTCAGCCCCAGCATTTT
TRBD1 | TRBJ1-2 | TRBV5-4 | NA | CAGSLEVTGTHCYTF | TGTGCCGGCAGCTTGGAGGTGACAGGGACCCATTGCTACACCTTC
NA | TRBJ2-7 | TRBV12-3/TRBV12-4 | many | CASSLLGYEQYF | TGTGCCAGCAGTTTACTAGGCTACGAGCAGTACTTC
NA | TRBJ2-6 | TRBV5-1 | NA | CASSAGLTGRALSSGANVLTF | TGCGCCAGCAGCGCCGGACTAACGGGCCGAGCCTTAAGCTCTGGGGCCAACGTCCTGACTTTC
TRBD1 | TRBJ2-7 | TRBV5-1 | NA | CASMIDRVAFF | TGCGCCAGCATGATCGACAGGGTAGCCTTCTTC
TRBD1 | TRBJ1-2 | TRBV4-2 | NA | CASNQGRDRGYGYTF | TGTGCCAGCAACCAAGGAAGGGACAGGGGTTATGGCTACACCTTC
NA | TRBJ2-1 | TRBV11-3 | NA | CASRLDRGTNNEQFF | TGTGCCAGCAGATTAGATCGGGGAACTAATAATGAGCAGTTCTTC
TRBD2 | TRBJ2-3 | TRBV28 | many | CASTPSTGGTDTQYF | TGTGCCAGCACTCCAAGCACGGGAGGAACAGATACGCAGTATTTT
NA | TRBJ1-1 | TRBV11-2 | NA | CASSSRAGITEAFF | TGTGCCAGCAGCTCCAGAGCGGGGATCACTGAGGCTTTCTTT
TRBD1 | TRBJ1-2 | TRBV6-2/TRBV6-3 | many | CASSAPDRGLHGYTF | TGTGCCAGCAGTGCTCCGGACAGGGGCCTCCATGGCTACACCTTC
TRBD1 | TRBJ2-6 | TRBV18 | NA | CASSPTGAGANVLTF | TGTGCCAGCTCACCGACAGGGGCTGGGGCCAACGTCCTGACTTTC
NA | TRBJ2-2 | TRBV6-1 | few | CACSDYDTGELFF | TGTGCCTGCAGTGATTACGACACAGGGGAGCTGTTTTTT
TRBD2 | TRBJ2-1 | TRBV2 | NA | CASGAPRLAVDNEQFF | TGTGCCAGCGGCGCTCCTAGACTAGCGGTTGACAATGAGCAGTTCTTC
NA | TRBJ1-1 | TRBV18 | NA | CTSSLKGHTNTEAFF | TGTACCAGCTCACTAAAGGGACATACGAACACTGAAGCTTTCTTT
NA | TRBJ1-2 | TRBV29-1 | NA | CSLEVLQANGYTF | TGCAGCCTTGAAGTTTTACAGGCAAATGGCTACACCTTT
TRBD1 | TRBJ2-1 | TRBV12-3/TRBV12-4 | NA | CVSRYTGDRGNEQFF | TGTGTCAGCAGATATACAGGGGATCGGGGTAATGAGCAGTTCTTC
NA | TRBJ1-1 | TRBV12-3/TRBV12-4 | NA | CANSPKGGTEAFF | TGTGCCAACAGTCCCAAGGGAGGAACTGAAGCTTTCTTT
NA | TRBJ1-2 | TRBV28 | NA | CASRVLGQLGYTF | TGTGCCAGCAGAGTCCTCGGACAGTTAGGCTACACCTTC
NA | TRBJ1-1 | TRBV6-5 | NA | CTSSPDRYTEAFF | TGTACCAGCAGTCCAGACAGGTACACTGAAGCTTTCTTT
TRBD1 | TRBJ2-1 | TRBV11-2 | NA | CVSSLRGQGHSYNEQFF | TGTGTCAGCAGCTTACGCGGACAGGGCCACTCCTACAATGAGCAGTTCTTC
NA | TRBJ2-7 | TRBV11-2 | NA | CASSLGDRDYEQYF | TGTGCCAGCAGTTTAGGAGACAGAGATTACGAGCAGTACTTC
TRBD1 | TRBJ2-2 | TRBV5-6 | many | CASSHKQGAVTGELFF | TGTGCCAGCAGCCATAAACAGGGGGCGGTCACCGGGGAGCTGTTTTTT
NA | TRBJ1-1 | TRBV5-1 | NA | CASSFRGDTETFF | TGCGCCAGCAGCTTCAGGGGTGACACTGAAACTTTCTTT
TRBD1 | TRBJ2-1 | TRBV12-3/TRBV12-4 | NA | CTSSGQESFNEQFF | TGTACCAGCAGTGGACAGGAGTCCTTCAATGAACAGTTCTTC
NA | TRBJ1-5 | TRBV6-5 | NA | CASKEGPNGRPQHF | TGCGCCAGCAAAGAAGGGCCTAACGGTCGGCCCCAGCATTTT
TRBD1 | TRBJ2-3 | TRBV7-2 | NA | CASRLTGTDTKYF | TGTGCCAGCAGACTCACAGGGACAGATACGAAGTATTTT
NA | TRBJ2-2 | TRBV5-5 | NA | CASSFVQGGSEELFF | TGTGCCAGCAGCTTCGTACAGGGAGGATCCGAGGAGCTATTTTTT
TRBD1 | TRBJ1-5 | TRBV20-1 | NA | CIASGTGDQPQHF | TGCATTGCTTCCGGGACAGGGGATCAGCCCCAGCATTTT
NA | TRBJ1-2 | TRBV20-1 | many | CSAGGAYGYTF | TGCAGTGCTGGGGGGGCCTATGGCTACACCTTC
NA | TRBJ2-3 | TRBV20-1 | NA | CNASMHTDTQYF | TGCAATGCTAGTATGCACACAGATACGCAGTATTTT
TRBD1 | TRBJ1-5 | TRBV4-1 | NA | CASSQQNRGNQPQHF | TGTGCCAGCAGCCAACAAAACAGGGGGAATCAGCCCCAGCATTTT
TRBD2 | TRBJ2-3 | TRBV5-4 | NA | CASSSMGLAGVRYTQYF | TGTGCCAGCAGCTCTATGGGACTAGCGGGAGTTAGATATACGCAGTATTTT
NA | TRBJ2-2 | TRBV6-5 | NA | CASSSGWETGELFF | TGTGCGAGCAGCTCAGGGTGGGAGACCGGGGAGCTGTTTTTT
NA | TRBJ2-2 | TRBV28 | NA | CASSFRAGELFF | TGTGCCAGCAGTTTCAGGGCCGGGGAGCTGTTTTTT
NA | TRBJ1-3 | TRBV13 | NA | CVSSSGGTPGAGNTIYF | TGTGTCAGCAGCTCGGGAGGGACACCGGGCGCTGGAAACACCATATATTTT
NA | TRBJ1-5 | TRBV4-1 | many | CASSHPGTTQSNQPQHF | TGCGCCAGCAGCCACCCCGGGACAACACAAAGCAATCAGCCCCAGCATTTT
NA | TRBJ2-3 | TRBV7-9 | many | CASSTRGGGTDTQYF | TGTGCCAGCAGCACCCGCGGGGGCGGGACAGATACGCAGTATTTT
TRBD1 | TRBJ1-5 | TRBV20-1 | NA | CSARGGTGSPQPQHF | TGCAGTGCTAGAGGTGGGACAGGGAGCCCCCAGCCCCAGCATTTT
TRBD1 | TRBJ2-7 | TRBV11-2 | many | CASSSTGGGDEQYF | TGTGCCAGCAGCTCGACAGGGGGCGGGGACGAGCAGTACTTC
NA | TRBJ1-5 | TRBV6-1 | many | CASKRVSNQPQHF | TGTGCCAGCAAGAGGGTTAGCAATCAGCCCCAGCATTTT
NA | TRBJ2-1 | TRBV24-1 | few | CATSERWSYNEQFF | TGTGCCACCAGTGAGCGTTGGTCCTACAATGAGCAGTTCTTC
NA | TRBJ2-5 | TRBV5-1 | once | CASGRQGRGTQYF | TGCGCCAGCGGCCGACAGGGGAGGGGGACCCAGTACTTC
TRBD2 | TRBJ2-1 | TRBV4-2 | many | CASSQDQGLGGEQFF | TGTGCCAGCAGCCAAGATCAGGGACTAGGCGGTGAGCAGTTCTTC
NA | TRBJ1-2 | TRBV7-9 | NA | CASSLGGGYIF | TGTGCCAGCAGCTTAGGGGGCGGCTACATCTTC
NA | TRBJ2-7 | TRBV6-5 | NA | CASSYSSDSGTKQYF | TGTGCCAGCAGCTACTCCTCGGACAGCGGAACCAAGCAGTACTTC
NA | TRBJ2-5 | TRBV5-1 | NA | CASSLEPRGANDWETQYF | TGCGCCAGCAGCTTGGAGCCTCGGGGGGCGAATGATTGGGAGACCCAGTACTTC
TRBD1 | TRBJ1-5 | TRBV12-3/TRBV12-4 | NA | CARSPGTASNQRQQF | TGTGCCAGGAGCCCCGGGACAGCCAGCAATCAGCGCCAGCAATTT
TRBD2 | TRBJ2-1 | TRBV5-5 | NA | CASSFRLAGGIERFF | TGTGCCAGTAGCTTCAGACTAGCGGGTGGCATTGAGCGGTTCTTC
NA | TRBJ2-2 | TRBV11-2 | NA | CASSLQGTLFAGEPFF | TGCGCCAGCAGCCTACAAGGGACGTTGTTCGCCGGGGAGCCGTTTTTT
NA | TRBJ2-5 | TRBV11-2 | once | CASNLESLGGRKTQYF | TGTGCCAGCAACTTAGAAAGTTTGGGGGGCCGGAAGACCCAGTACTTC